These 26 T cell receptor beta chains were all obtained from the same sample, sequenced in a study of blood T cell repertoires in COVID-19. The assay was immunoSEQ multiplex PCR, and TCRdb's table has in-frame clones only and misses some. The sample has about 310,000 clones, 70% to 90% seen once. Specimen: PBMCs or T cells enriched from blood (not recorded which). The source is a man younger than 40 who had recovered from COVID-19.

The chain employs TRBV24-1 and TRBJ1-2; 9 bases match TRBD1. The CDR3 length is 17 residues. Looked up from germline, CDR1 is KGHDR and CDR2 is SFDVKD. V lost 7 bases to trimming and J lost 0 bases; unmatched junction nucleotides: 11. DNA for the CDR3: TGTGCCACCAGCCCGGGGGACAGGGAAAAGGCTAACTATGGCTACACCTTC. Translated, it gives CATSPGDREKANYGYTF.

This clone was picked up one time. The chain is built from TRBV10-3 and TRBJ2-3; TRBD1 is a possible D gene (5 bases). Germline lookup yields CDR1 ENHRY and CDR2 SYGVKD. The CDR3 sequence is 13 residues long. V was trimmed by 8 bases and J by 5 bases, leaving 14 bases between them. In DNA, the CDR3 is TGTGCCATCGCCGGATGGCAGGGAGATACGCAGTATTTT. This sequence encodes CAIAGWQGDTQYF.

This CDR3 is CASSNPDTLWTEAFF. As DNA, the CDR3 is TGTGCCAGCAGTAACCCGGACACCCTGTGGACTGAAGCTTTCTTT. The chain joins TRBV6-5 to TRBJ1-1; D possibly corresponds to TRBD1 (5 bases). CDR1 is MNHEY and CDR2 is SVGAGI in the germline V gene. V was trimmed by 5 bases and J by 5 bases, leaving 18 bases between them. There are 15 residues in the CDR3.

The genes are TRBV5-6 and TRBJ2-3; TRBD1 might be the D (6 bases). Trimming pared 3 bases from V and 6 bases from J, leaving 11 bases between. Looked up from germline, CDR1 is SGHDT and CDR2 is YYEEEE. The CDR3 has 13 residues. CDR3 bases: TGTGCCAGCAGCTCCAAAAGGGGGGATACGCAGTATTTT. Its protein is CASSSKRGDTQYF. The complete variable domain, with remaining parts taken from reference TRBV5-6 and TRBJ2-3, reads DAGVTQSPTHLIKTRGQQVTLRCSPKSGHDTVSWYQQALGQGPQFIFQYYEEEERQRGNFPDRFSGHQFPNYSSELNVNALLLGDSALYLCASSSKRGDTQYFGPGTRLTVL.

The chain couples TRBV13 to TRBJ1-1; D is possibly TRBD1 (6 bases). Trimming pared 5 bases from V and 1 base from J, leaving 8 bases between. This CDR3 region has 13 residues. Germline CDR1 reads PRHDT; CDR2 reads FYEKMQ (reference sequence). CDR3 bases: TGTGCCAGCAGCAAGGACAGGAACACTGAAGCTTTCTTT. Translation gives CASSKDRNTEAFF.

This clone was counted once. Here the CDR3 DNA reads TGTGCCAGCAGCTTACAGGGGGCAGCTGGAAACACCATATATTTT. Translated, it gives CASSLQGAAGNTIYF. J is TRBJ1-3 and V is TRBV7-9; 8 nucleotides line up with TRBD1. CDR1 and CDR2 (germline): SEHNR, FQNEAQ (reference sequence). The CDR3 spans 15 residues. V dropped 2 bases and J dropped 2; count of bases not matched to a gene: 2.

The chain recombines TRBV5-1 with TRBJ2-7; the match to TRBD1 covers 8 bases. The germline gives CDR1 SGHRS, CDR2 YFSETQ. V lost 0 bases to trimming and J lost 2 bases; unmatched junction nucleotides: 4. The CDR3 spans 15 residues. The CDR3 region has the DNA TGCGCCAGCAGCTTGGGGACAGGGATTACCTACGAGCAGTACTTC. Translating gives CASSLGTGITYEQYF. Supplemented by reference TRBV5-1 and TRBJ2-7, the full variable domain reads KAGVTQTPRYLIKTRGQQVTLSCSPISGHRSVSWYQQTPGQGLQFLFEYFSETQRNKGNFPGRFSGRQFSNSRSEMNVSTLELGDSALYLCASSLGTGITYEQYFGPGTRLTVT.

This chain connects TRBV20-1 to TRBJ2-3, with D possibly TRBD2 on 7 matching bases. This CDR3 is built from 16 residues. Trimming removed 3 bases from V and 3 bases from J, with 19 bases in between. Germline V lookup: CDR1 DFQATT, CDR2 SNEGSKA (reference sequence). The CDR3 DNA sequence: TGCAGTGCTAGTTCTAGCATGGGGGGGCCGACAGATACGCAGTATTTT. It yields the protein CSASSSMGGPTDTQYF.

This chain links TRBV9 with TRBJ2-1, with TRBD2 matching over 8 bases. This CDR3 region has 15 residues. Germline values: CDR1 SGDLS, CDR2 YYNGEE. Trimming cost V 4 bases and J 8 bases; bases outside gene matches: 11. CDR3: CASSPRTSRFDEQFF. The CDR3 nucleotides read TGTGCCAGCAGCCCAAGGACTAGCAGGTTCGATGAGCAGTTCTTC. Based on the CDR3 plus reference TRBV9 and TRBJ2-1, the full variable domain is DSGVTQTPKHLITATGQRVTLRCSPRSGDLSVYWYQQSLDQGLQFLIQYYNGEERAKGNILERFSAQQFPDLHSELNLSSLELGDSALYFCASSPRTSRFDEQFFGPGTRLTVL.

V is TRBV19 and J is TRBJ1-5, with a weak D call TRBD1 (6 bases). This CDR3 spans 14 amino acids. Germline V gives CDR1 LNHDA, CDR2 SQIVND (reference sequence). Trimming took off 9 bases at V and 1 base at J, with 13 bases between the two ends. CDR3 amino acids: CASEKDRSNQPQHF. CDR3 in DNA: TGTGCCAGCGAAAAAGACAGGAGCAATCAGCCCCAGCATTTT.

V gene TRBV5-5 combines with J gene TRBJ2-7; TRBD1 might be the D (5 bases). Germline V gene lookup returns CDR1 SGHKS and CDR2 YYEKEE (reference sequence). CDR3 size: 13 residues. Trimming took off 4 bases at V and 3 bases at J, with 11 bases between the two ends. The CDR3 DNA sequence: TGTGCCAGCAGCCTAGACAGTCACTACGAGCAGTACTTC. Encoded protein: CASSLDSHYEQYF.

This chain's CDR3 is CASSLGGQGFSYEQYF. The CDR3 DNA follows: TGTGCCAGCAGTTTAGGGGGACAGGGCTTCTCCTACGAGCAGTACTTC. The chain carries TRBV27 and TRBJ2-7, with 9 bases aligning to TRBD1. The germline gives CDR1 MNHEY, CDR2 SMNVEV (reference sequence). Trimming cost V 2 bases and J 0 bases; bases outside gene matches: 5. The CDR3 is 16 residues long.

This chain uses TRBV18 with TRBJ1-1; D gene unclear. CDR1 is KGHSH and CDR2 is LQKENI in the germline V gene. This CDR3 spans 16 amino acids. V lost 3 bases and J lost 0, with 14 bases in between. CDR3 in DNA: TGTGCCAGCTCACCCACACCCCCGGGGATGAACACTGAAGCTTTCTTT. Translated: CASSPTPPGMNTEAFF.

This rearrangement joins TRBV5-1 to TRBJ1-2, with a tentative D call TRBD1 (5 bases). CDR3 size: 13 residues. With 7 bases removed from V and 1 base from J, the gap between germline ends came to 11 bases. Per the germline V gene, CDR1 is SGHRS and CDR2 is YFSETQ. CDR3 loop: CASGHNYNYGYTF. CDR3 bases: TGCGCCAGCGGACATAATTATAACTATGGCTACACCTTC.

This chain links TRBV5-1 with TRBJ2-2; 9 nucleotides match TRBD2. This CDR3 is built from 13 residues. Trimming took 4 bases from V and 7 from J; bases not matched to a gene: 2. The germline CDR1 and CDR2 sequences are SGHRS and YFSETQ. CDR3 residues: CASSPREGGELFF. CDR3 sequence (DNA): TGCGCCAGCAGCCCGCGGGAGGGCGGGGAGCTGTTTTTT. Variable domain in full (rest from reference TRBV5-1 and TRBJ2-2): KAGVTQTPRYLIKTRGQQVTLSCSPISGHRSVSWYQQTPGQGLQFLFEYFSETQRNKGNFPGRFSGRQFSNSRSEMNVSTLELGDSALYLCASSPREGGELFFGEGSRLTVL.

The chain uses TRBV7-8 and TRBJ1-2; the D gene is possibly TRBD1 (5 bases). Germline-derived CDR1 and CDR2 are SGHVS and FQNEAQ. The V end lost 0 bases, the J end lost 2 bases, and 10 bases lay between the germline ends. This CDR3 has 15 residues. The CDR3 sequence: CASSLAQAGNYGYTF. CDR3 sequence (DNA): TGTGCCAGCAGCTTAGCGCAGGCAGGGAACTATGGCTACACCTTC.

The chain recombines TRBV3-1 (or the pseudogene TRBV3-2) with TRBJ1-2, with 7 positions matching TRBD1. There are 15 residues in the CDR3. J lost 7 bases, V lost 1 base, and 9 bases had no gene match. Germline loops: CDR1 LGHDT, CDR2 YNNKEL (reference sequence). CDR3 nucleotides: TGTGCCAGCAGCCAAGGGTCAGGGGGGCGGATTGGCTACACCTTC. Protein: CASSQGSGGRIGYTF.

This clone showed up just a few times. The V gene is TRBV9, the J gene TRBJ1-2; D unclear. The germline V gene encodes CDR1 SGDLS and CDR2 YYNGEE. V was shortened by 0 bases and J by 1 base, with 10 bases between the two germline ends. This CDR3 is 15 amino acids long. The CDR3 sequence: CASSVGAGFNYGYTF. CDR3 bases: TGTGCCAGCAGCGTAGGCGCGGGTTTTAACTATGGCTACACCTTC.

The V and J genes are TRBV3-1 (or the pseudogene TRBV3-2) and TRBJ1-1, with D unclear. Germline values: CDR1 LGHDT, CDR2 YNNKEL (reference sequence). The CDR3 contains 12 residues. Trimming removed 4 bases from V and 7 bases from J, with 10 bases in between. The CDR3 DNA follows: TGTGCCAGCAGCCTACGACGGGGTGAAGCTTTCTTT. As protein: CASSLRRGEAFF.

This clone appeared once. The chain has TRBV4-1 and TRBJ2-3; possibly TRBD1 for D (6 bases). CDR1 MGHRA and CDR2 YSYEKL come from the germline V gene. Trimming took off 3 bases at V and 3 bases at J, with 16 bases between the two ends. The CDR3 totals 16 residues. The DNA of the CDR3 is TGCGCCAGCAGCCAGGGAATTACAGGGTTGACAGATACGCAGTATTTT. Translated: CASSQGITGLTDTQYF.

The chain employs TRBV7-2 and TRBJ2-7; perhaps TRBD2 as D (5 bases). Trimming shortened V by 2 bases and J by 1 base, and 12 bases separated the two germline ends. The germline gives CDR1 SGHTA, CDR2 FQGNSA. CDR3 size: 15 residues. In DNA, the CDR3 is TGTGCCAGCAGCTTAATGCCCACGGGGTCCTACGAGCAGTACTTC. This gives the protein CASSLMPTGSYEQYF. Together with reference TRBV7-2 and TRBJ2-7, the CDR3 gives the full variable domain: GAGVSQSPSNKVTEKGKDVELRCDPISGHTALYWYRQSLGQGLEFLIYFQGNSAPDKSGLPSDRFSAERTGGSVSTLTIQRTQQEDSAVYLCASSLMPTGSYEQYFGPGTRLTVT.

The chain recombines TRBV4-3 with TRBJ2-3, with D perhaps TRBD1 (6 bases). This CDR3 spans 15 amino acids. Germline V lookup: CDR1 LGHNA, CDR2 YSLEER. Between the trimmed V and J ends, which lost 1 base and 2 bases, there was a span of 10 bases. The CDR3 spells CASSQVRGSTDTQYF. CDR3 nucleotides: TGCGCCAGCAGCCAAGTTAGGGGGTCCACAGATACGCAGTATTTT.

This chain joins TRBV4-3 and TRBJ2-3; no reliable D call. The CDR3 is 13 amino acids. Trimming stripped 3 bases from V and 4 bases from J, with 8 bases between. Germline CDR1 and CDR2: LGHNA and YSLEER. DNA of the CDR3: TGCGCCAGCAGCCAGAGTCCCGCAGATACGCAGTATTTT. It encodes CASSQSPADTQYF.

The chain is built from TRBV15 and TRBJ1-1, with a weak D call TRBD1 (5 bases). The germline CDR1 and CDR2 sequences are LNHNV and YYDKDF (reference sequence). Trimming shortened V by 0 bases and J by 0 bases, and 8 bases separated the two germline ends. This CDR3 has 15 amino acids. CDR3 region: CATSRERQMNTEAFF. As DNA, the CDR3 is TGTGCCACCAGCAGAGAGAGACAGATGAACACTGAAGCTTTCTTT. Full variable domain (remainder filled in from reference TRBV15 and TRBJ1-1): DAMVIQNPRYQVTQFGKPVTLSCSQTLNHNVMYWYQQKSSQAPKLLFHYYDKDFNNEADTPDNFQSRRPNTSFCFLDIRSPGLGDTAMYLCATSRERQMNTEAFFGQGTRLTVV.

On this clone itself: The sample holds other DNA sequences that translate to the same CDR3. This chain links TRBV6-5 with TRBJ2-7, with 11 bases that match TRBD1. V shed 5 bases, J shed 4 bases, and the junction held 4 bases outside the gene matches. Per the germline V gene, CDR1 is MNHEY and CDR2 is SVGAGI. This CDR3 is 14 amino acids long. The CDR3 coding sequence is TGTGCCAGCAGTCTCGGACAGGGGGCGTACGAGCAGTACTTC. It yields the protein CASSLGQGAYEQYF.

The CDR3 protein is CASSPEFTGESPLHF. CDR3 sequence (DNA): TGCGCCAGCAGCCCGGAATTCACAGGGGAGTCACCCCTCCACTTT. The chain is built from TRBV4-1 and TRBJ1-6, with 7 bases that match TRBD1. V lost 4 bases and J lost 10; bases outside the gene matches: 10. This CDR3 spans 15 amino acids. Germline-derived CDR1 and CDR2 are MGHRA and YSYEKL.